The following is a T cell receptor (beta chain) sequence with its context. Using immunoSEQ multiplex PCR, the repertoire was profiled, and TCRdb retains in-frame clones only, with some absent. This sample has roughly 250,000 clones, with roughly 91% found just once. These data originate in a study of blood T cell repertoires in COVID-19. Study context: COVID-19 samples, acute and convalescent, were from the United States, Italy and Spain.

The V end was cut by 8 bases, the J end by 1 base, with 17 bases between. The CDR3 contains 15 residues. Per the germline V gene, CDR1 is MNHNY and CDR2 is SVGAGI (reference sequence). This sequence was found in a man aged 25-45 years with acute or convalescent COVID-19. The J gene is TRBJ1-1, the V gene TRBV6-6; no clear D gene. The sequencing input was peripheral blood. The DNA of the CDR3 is TGTGCCAGCCGTCGCGAGGGAGCAGCGAACACTGAAGCTTTCTTT. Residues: CASRREGAANTEAFF.